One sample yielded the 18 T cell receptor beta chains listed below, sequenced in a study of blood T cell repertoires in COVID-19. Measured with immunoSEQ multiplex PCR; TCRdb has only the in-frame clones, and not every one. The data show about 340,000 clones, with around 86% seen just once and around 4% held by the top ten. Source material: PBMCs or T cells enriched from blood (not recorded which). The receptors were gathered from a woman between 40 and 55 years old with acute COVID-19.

CDR3 region: CASSAPGRGTEAFF. The CDR3 nucleotides are TGTGCCAGCAGCGCCCCAGGGCGCGGCACTGAAGCTTTCTTT. J is TRBJ1-1 and V is TRBV27; a possible D gene is TRBD1 (5 bases). Germline CDR1 is MNHEY and CDR2 is SMNVEV (reference sequence). The CDR3 is 14 amino acids. Trimming shortened V by 6 bases and J by 4 bases, and 15 bases separated the two germline ends.

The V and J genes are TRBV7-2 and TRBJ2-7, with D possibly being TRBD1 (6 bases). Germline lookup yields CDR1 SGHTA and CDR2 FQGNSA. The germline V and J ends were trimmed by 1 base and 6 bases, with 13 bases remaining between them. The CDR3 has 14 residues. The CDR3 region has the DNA TGTGCCAGCAGCTTAGAAAACAGGGACGCCGAGCAGTACTTC. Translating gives CASSLENRDAEQYF.

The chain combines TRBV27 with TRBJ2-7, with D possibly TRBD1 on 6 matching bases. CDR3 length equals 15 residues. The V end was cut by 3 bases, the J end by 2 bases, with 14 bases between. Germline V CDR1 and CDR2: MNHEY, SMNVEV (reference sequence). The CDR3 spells CASSFLGQSTYEQYF. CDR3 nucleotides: TGTGCCAGCAGTTTTCTAGGACAGTCTACCTACGAGCAGTACTTC.

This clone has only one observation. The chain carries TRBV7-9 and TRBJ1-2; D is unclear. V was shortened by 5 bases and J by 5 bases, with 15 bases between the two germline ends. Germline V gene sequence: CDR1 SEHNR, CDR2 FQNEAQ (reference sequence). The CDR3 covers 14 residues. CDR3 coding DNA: TGTGCCAGCAGCCCCTCGGGCAGCGGATATGGCTACACCTTC. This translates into CASSPSGSGYGYTF.

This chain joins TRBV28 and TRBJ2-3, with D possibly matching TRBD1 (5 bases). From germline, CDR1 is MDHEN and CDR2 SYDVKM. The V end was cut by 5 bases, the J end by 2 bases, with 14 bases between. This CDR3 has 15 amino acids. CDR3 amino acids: CASSPFDRTTDTQYF. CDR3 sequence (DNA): TGTGCCAGCAGTCCGTTTGACAGAACCACAGATACGCAGTATTTT.

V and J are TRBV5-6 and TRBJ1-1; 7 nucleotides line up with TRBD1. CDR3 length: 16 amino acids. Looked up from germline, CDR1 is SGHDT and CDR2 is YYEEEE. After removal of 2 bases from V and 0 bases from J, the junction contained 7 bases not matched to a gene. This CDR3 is CASSFSPGQLNTEAFF. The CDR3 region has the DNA TGTGCCAGCAGCTTCTCCCCGGGACAGCTGAACACTGAAGCTTTCTTT.

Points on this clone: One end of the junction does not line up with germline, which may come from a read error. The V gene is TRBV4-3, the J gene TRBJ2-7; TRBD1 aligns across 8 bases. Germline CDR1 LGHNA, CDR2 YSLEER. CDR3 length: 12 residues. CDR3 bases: TGCGCCAGCAGCCAAGATAGGGGACAGGAAGACTTC. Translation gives CASSQDRGQEDF.

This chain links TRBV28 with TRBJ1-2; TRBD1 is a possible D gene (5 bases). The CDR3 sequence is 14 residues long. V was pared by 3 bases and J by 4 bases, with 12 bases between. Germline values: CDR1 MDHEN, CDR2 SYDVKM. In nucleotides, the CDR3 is TGTGCCAGCAGTTTGAGCCAGGGCGGCTATGGCTACACCTTC. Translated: CASSLSQGGYGYTF.

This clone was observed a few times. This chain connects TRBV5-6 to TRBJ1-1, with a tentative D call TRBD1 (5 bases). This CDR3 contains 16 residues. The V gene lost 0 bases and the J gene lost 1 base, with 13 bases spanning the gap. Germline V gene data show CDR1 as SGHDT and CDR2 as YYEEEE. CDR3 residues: CASSLAAGRANTEAFF. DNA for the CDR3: TGTGCCAGCAGCTTGGCCGCAGGCAGGGCGAACACTGAAGCTTTCTTT.

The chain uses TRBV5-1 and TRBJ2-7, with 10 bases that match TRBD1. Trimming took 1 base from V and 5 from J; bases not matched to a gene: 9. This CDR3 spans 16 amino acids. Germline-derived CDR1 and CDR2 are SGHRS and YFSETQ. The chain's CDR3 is CASSLLLGQGLHEQYF. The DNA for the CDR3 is TGCGCCAGCAGCTTGCTTTTGGGACAGGGGTTGCACGAGCAGTACTTC.

The CDR3 DNA is TGCGCCAGCAGCTTGCCGACTAGCGGGGGTCCCGGGGAGCTGTTTTTT. This gives the protein CASSLPTSGGPGELFF. This chain connects TRBV5-1 to TRBJ2-2; 12 positions match TRBD2. The V gene's germline CDR1 is SGHRS and CDR2 YFSETQ. V dropped 1 base and J dropped 6; count of bases not matched to a gene: 4. The CDR3 covers 16 residues. The variable domain in full, completed from reference TRBV5-1 and TRBJ2-2, reads KAGVTQTPRYLIKTRGQQVTLSCSPISGHRSVSWYQQTPGQGLQFLFEYFSETQRNKGNFPGRFSGRQFSNSRSEMNVSTLELGDSALYLCASSLPTSGGPGELFFGEGSRLTVL.

Written as DNA, the CDR3 is TGTGCCAGCAGCCAAGATCTGTCGGGAGGAACCTACGAGCAGTACTTC. Amino acid sequence: CASSQDLSGGTYEQYF. V is TRBV3-1 (or the pseudogene TRBV3-2) and J is TRBJ2-7; 7 bases are shared with TRBD2. J lost 2 bases, V lost 0 bases, and 7 bases had no gene match. This CDR3 spans 16 amino acids. Germline CDR1 LGHDT, CDR2 YNNKEL (reference sequence).

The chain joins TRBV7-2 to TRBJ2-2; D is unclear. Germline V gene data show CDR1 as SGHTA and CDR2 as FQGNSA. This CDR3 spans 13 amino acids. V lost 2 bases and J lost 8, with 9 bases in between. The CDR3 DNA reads TGTGCCAGCAGCTTATTCTCAGTGGGGGAGCTGTTTTTT. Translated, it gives CASSLFSVGELFF.

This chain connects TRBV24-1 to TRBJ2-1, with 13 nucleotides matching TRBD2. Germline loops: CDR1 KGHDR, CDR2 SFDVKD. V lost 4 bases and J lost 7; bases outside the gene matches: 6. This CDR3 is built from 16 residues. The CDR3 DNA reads TGTGCCACCAGTGACCCCGGGACTAGCGGGAAAAATGAGCAGTTCTTC. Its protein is CATSDPGTSGKNEQFF.

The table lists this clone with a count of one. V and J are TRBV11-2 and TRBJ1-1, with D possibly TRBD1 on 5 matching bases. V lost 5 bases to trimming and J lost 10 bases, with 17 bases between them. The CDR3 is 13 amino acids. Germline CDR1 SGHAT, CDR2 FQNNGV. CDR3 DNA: TGTGCCAGCAGCGATGTGCCAGGGCGGGGAGCTTTCTTT. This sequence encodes CASSDVPGRGAFF.

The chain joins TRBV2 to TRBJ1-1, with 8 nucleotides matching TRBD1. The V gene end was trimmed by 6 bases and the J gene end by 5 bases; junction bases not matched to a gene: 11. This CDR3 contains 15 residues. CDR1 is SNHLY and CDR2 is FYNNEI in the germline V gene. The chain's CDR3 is CASRESGQGITEAFF. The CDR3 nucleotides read TGTGCCAGCAGAGAAAGCGGACAGGGTATAACTGAAGCTTTCTTT. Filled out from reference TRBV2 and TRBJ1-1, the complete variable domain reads EPEVTQTPSHQVTQMGQEVILRCVPISNHLYFYWYRQILGQKVEFLVSFYNNEISEKSEIFDDQFSVERPDGSNFTLKIRSTKLEDSAMYFCASRESGQGITEAFFGQGTRLTVV.

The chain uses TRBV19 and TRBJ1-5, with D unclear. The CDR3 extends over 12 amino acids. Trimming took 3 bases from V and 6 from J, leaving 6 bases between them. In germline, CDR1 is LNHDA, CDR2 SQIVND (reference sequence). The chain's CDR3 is CASSIPGQPQHF. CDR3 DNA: TGTGCCAGTAGTATTCCGGGTCAGCCCCAGCATTTT.

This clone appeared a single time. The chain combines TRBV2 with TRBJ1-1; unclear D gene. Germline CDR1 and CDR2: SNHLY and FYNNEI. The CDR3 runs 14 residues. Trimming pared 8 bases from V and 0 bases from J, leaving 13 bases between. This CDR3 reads CASFVGNMNTEAFF. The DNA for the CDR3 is TGTGCCAGCTTCGTCGGTAATATGAACACTGAAGCTTTCTTT.